The 16 T cell receptor beta chains presented below share a single source sample, sequenced in a study of blood T cell repertoires in COVID-19. The table came from immunoSEQ multiplex PCR; TCRdb's copy has only in-frame clones and leaves some out. The sample records about 97,000 clones, nearly 90% being singletons. The sequenced sample consisted of peripheral blood. The receptors were gathered from a man aged 50 or older with active COVID-19.

The sample holds one count of this clone. J is TRBJ1-3 and V is TRBV11-3; the D gene is possibly TRBD1 (5 bases). Germline V gives CDR1 SGHNT, CDR2 YENEEA. Between the trimmed V and J ends, which lost 4 bases and 7 bases, there was a span of 11 bases. The CDR3 runs to 13 residues. The CDR3 region has the DNA TGTGCCAGCAGCTCAACCGGGGGGAACACCATATATTTT. This sequence encodes CASSSTGGNTIYF.

V gene TRBV10-3 combines with J gene TRBJ2-5; 11 positions agree with TRBD2. There are 16 residues in the CDR3. Germline V CDR1 and CDR2: ENHRY, SYGVKD. With V trimmed by 5 bases and J by 2 bases, 7 bases remained unmatched. The CDR3 loop reads CAISPGTSGLQETQYF. DNA for the CDR3: TGTGCCATCAGTCCCGGGACTAGCGGTTTACAAGAGACCCAGTACTTC.

This clone was seen a handful of times. The chain carries TRBV5-1 and TRBJ2-7; TRBD1 matches at 7 bases. Looked up from germline, CDR1 is SGHRS and CDR2 is YFSETQ. V was pared by 0 bases and J by 2 bases, with 11 bases of the junction left unmatched. CDR3 length equals 17 residues. CDR3 loop: CASSLGPKGQGAYEQYF. The CDR3 region has the DNA TGCGCCAGCAGCTTGGGACCGAAGGGGCAGGGGGCCTACGAGCAGTACTTC.

This sequence joins TRBV6-4 and TRBJ2-4, with a possible D match to TRBD2 (6 bases). CDR3 length equals 11 residues. Germline V gene lookup returns CDR1 MRHNA and CDR2 SNTAGT. V lost 11 bases and J 3 bases, leaving 8 bases between the germline ends. This chain's CDR3 is CAGGDKNIQYF. The CDR3 DNA reads as TGTGCCGGAGGGGACAAAAACATTCAGTACTTC.

The V call is TRBV19, the J call TRBJ2-3, with 8 positions matching TRBD1. Germline trimming cut 3 bases from V and 0 bases from J; bases unmatched to any gene: 8. The CDR3 has 17 amino acids. CDR1 is LNHDA, CDR2 SQIVND, per germline (reference sequence). The CDR3 is CASSIAGGAFSTDTQYF. The CDR3 DNA is TGTGCCAGTAGTATCGCAGGGGGCGCATTCAGCACAGATACGCAGTATTTT.

The chain combines TRBV11-2 with TRBJ2-2; 11 positions agree with TRBD2. Trimming cost V 6 bases and J 6 bases; bases outside gene matches: 9. Germline values: CDR1 SGHAT, CDR2 FQNNGV. The CDR3 extends over 16 amino acids. CDR3 region: CASRRLAGRVAGELFF. CDR3 DNA: TGTGCCAGCAGAAGACTAGCGGGGCGGGTAGCCGGGGAGCTGTTTTTT.

The V call is TRBV18, the J call TRBJ1-2; 10 bases match TRBD1. CDR1 is KGHSH and CDR2 is LQKENI in the germline V gene. Unmatched junction bases numbered 9, after V lost 3 bases and J lost 5 bases. The CDR3 is 16 residues long. The chain's CDR3 is CASSPGTGDRKYGYTF. The DNA for the CDR3 is TGTGCCAGCTCACCCGGGACAGGGGATAGGAAGTATGGCTACACCTTC.

V usage is TRBV7-6 and J usage is TRBJ2-7, with 10 positions matching TRBD2. The ends lost 1 base at V and 3 bases at J; junction bases unmatched: 9. Looked up from germline, CDR1 is SGHVS and CDR2 is FNYEAQ. The CDR3 is 17 amino acids. The CDR3: CASSLGWASGGLYEQYF. The CDR3 bases are TGTGCCAGCAGCTTAGGTTGGGCTAGCGGGGGACTCTACGAGCAGTACTTC.

The chain links TRBV3-1 (or the pseudogene TRBV3-2) to TRBJ1-1; TRBD1 matches at 7 bases. CDR3 length equals 18 residues. CDR1 is LGHDT, CDR2 YNNKEL, per germline (reference sequence). J lost 0 bases, V lost 1 base, and 11 bases had no gene match. CDR3 nucleotides: TGTGCCAGCAGCCAAGGGAGGTTGACAGGGAGAATGAACACTGAAGCTTTCTTT. Its protein product is CASSQGRLTGRMNTEAFF.

The J gene is TRBJ1-6, the V gene TRBV7-2; TRBD1 might be the D (5 bases). Per the germline V gene, CDR1 is SGHTA and CDR2 is FQGNSA. V lost 0 bases, J lost 5 bases, and 11 bases lay in between. The CDR3 runs 16 residues. For the CDR3, the DNA is TGTGCCAGCAGCTTAGCTACGGGACTGCATAATTCACCCCTCCACTTT. Protein product: CASSLATGLHNSPLHF.

J is TRBJ2-1 and V is TRBV4-3; 10 bases are shared with TRBD2. Germline CDR1 and CDR2: LGHNA and YSLEER. V dropped 1 base and J dropped 3; count of bases not matched to a gene: 9. This CDR3 is 18 amino acids long. The CDR3 region is CASSQGHLLAGDYNEQFF. DNA for the CDR3: TGCGCCAGCAGCCAAGGCCACCTTCTAGCGGGGGACTACAATGAGCAGTTCTTC.

The chain couples TRBV5-1 to TRBJ2-2; the match to TRBD2 covers 11 bases. This CDR3 comprises 16 residues. V shed 4 bases, J shed 7 bases, and the junction held 9 bases outside the gene matches. The V gene's germline CDR1 is SGHRS and CDR2 YFSETQ. The CDR3 region has the DNA TGCGCCAGCAGCGGATCTAGCGGGGGGCCCATCGGGGAGCTGTTTTTT. Protein product: CASSGSSGGPIGELFF. The full variable domain, its missing parts supplied by reference TRBV5-1 and TRBJ2-2, is KAGVTQTPRYLIKTRGQQVTLSCSPISGHRSVSWYQQTPGQGLQFLFEYFSETQRNKGNFPGRFSGRQFSNSRSEMNVSTLELGDSALYLCASSGSSGGPIGELFFGEGSRLTVL.

By its share, this clone is medium-sized. V gene TRBV19 combines with J gene TRBJ1-1, with D unresolved. CDR1 is LNHDA and CDR2 is SQIVND in the germline V gene (reference sequence). This CDR3 spans 16 amino acids. The ends were cut back, 5 bases at V and 1 base at J, with 17 bases in the middle. The CDR3 nucleotides are TGTGCCAGTAGTCCCCAGAGGGCCGCACCGAACACTGAAGCTTTCTTT. Translating it yields CASSPQRAAPNTEAFF. Full variable domain (remainder filled in from reference TRBV19 and TRBJ1-1): DGGITQSPKYLFRKEGQNVTLSCEQNLNHDAMYWYRQDPGQGLRLIYYSQIVNDFQKGDIAEGYSVSREKKESFPLTVTSAQKNPTAFYLCASSPQRAAPNTEAFFGQGTRLTVV.

This sequence joins TRBV7-9 and TRBJ2-2; D may be TRBD1 (5 bases). The CDR3 has 15 residues. Trimming removed 2 bases at V and 2 bases at J, with 9 bases between. The V gene's germline CDR1 is SEHNR and CDR2 FQNEAQ (reference sequence). CDR3 nucleotides: TGTGCCAGCAGCTTATGGCAGGGAAACACCGGGGAGCTGTTTTTT. Protein: CASSLWQGNTGELFF.

This clone was recorded once. The chain is built from TRBV5-4 and TRBJ1-1, with 8 bases aligning to TRBD1. The CDR3 has 16 amino acids. Trimming cost V 4 bases and J 1 base; bases outside gene matches: 9. CDR1 and CDR2 from the germline V gene are SGHNT and YYREEE (reference sequence). The CDR3 coding sequence is TGTGCCAGCAGCCCCGGACAGGGTAGAACGAACACTGAAGCTTTCTTT. This encodes CASSPGQGRTNTEAFF. Filled out from reference TRBV5-4 and TRBJ1-1, the complete variable domain reads ETGVTQSPTHLIKTRGQQVTLRCSSQSGHNTVSWYQQALGQGPQFIFQYYREEENGRGNFPPRFSGLQFPNYSSELNVNALELDDSALYLCASSPGQGRTNTEAFFGQGTRLTVV.

The rearrangement links TRBV9 to TRBJ2-1; 12 bases align to TRBD1. The junction had 4 bases not matched to a gene; V was cut back by 0 bases and J by 9 bases. The CDR3 loop spans 15 amino acids. Germline V gives CDR1 SGDLS, CDR2 YYNGEE. The CDR3 is CASSVVGTGGGEQFF. In DNA, the CDR3 is TGTGCCAGCAGCGTAGTGGGGACAGGGGGCGGTGAGCAGTTCTTC.